This T cell receptor beta chain was observed in a study of blood T cell repertoires in COVID-19. Background on the study: Acute and convalescent COVID-19 samples came from the United States, Italy and Spain. PBMCs, B-cell-depleted T cells, or T cells provided the cDNA or gDNA that made up the material.

From germline, CDR1 is SGHTS and CDR2 YDEGEE. CDR3 length: 17 amino acids. V lost 4 bases and J lost 0; bases outside the gene matches: 8. As handled by the study authors: Using reference gene primer amplification, nucleated cell counts were estimated. Sequencing used immunoSEQ multiplex PCR; TCRdb keeps in-frame clones, though not all of them. Clonal size and the V and J genes are those of that table, whereas D and trimming came from the DNA. The data hold approximately 25,000 clones, with more than 75% observed a single time. Sequencing was carried out using peripheral blood. This sequence joins TRBV5-8 and TRBJ2-3, with TRBD1 identical over 10 bases. The clonotype originates from a human donor in a cohort sampled during active COVID-19. CDR3 sequence reads: CASSRGQGLTSTDTQYF. The CDR3 region has the DNA TGTGCCAGCAGCCGGGGACAGGGGCTAACTAGCACAGATACGCAGTATTTT.